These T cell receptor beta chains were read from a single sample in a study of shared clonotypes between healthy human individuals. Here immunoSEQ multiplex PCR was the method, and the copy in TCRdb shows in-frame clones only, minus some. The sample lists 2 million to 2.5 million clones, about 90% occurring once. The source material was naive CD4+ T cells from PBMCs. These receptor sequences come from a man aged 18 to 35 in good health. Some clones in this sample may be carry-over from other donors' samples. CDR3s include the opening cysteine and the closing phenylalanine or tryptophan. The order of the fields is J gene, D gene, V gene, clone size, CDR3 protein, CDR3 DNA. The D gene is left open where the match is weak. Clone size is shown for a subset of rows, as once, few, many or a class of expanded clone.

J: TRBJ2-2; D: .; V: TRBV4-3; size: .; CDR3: CASSQDSQTRGELFF; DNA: TGCGCCAGCAGCCAAGATTCTCAGACGCGGGGGGAGCTGTTTTTT
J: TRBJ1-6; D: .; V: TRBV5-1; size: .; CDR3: CASSLVAGSNSPLHF; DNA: TGCGCCAGCAGCTTGGTAGCAGGTAGTAATTCACCCCTCCACTTT
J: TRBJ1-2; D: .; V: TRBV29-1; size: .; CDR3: CSVEDPQGSGYTF; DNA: TGCAGCGTTGAAGATCCCCAGGGCAGTGGCTACACCTTC
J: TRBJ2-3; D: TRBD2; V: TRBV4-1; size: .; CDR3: CASSTTSGHTDTQYF; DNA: TGCGCCAGCAGCACGACTAGCGGGCACACAGATACGCAGTATTTT
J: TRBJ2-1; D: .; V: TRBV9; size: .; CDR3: CASSETGDFYNEQFF; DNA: TGTGCCAGCAGCGAGACCGGGGATTTCTACAATGAGCAGTTCTTC
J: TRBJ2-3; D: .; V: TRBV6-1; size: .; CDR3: CASSETGLSTDTQYF; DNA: TGTGCCAGCAGTGAGACGGGCCTTAGCACAGATACGCAGTATTTT
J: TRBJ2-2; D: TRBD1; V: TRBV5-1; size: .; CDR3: CASSFGQVTGELFF; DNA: TGCGCCAGCAGCTTTGGACAGGTCACCGGGGAGCTGTTTTTT
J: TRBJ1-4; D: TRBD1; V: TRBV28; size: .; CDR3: CASSLTGATNEKLFF; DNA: TGTGCCAGCAGTTTGACAGGGGCAACTAATGAAAAACTGTTTTTT
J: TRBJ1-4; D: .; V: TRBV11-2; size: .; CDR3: CASSSRTVREEKLFF; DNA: TGTGCCAGCAGCTCAAGGACAGTGAGGGAAGAAAAACTGTTTTTT
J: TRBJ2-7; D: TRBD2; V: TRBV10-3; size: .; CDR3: CAISDSGSFFEQYF; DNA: TGTGCCATCAGTGATAGCGGGAGTTTCTTTGAGCAGTACTTC
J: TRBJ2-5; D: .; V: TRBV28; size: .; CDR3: CASLGILARQTGETQYF; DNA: TGTGCCAGTTTGGGGATACTAGCTCGACAAACAGGGGAGACCCAGTACTTC
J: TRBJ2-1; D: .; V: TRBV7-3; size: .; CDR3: CASSLKGSNEQFF; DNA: TGTGCCAGCAGCTTAAAAGGGAGCAATGAGCAGTTCTTC
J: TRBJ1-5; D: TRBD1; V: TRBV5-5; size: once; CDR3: CASSLGRFPQGEAQHF; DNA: TGTGCCAGCAGCTTGGGGAGGTTTCCTCAGGGGGAAGCCCAGCATTTT
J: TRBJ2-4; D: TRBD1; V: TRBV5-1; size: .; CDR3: CASSSGTGSAKNIQYF; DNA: TGCGCCAGCAGCTCCGGGACAGGGTCTGCCAAAAACATTCAGTACTTC
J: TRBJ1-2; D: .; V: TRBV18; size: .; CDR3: CASQQGPNYGYTF; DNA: TGTGCCAGTCAACAGGGACCAAACTATGGCTACACCTTC
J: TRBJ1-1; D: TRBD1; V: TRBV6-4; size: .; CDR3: CASSATGGGTEAFF; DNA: TGTGCCAGCAGTGCAACAGGGGGTGGCACTGAAGCTTTCTTT
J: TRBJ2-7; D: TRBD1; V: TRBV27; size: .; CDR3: CASSPRDRDYEQYF; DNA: TGTGCCAGCAGTCCCCGGGACAGGGATTACGAGCAGTACTTC
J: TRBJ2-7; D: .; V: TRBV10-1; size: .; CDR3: CASIGDPYEQYF; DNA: TGCGCCAGCATCGGAGATCCTTACGAGCAGTACTTC
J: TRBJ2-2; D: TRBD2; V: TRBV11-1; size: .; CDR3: CASSVGLAVNTGELFF; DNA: TGTGCCAGCAGCGTGGGACTAGCGGTGAACACCGGGGAGCTGTTTTTT
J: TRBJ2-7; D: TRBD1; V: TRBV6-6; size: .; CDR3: CASSRDSIAYEQYF; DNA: TGTGCCAGCAGTAGGGACAGTATAGCCTACGAGCAGTACTTC
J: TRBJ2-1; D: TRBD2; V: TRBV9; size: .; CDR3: CASSTRLAGTYNEQFF; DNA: TGTGCCAGCAGCACTCGACTAGCGGGCACCTACAATGAGCAGTTCTTC
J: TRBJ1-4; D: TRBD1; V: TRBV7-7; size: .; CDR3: CASSLVGGQGWEKLFF; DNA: TGTGCCAGCAGCTTAGTGGGGGGACAGGGATGGGAAAAACTGTTTTTT
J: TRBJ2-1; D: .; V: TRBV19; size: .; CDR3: CASSPLQSSYNEQFF; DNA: TGTGCCAGTAGTCCCCTCCAGAGCTCCTACAATGAGCAGTTCTTC
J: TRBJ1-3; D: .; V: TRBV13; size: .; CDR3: CASSLVAGSSGNTIYF; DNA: TGTGCCAGCAGCTTGGTGGCAGGGAGCTCTGGAAACACCATATATTTT